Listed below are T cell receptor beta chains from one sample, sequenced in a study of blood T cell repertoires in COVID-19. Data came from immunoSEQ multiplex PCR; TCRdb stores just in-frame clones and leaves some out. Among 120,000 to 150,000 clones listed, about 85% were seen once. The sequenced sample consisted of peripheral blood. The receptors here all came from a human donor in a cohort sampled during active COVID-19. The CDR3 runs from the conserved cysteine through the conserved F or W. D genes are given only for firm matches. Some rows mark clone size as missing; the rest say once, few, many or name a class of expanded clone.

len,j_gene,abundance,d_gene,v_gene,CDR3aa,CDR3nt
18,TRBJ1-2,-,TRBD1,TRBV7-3,CASSQRGAQPDRGYGYTF,TGTGCCAGCAGCCAAAGGGGGGCCCAGCCCGACAGGGGCTATGGCTACACCTTC
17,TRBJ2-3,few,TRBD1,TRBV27,CASSLRQGYTFTDTQYF,TGTGCCAGCAGTTTGAGACAGGGGTACACGTTCACAGATACGCAGTATTTT
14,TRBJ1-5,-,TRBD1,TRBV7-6,CASSQGQAGQPQHF,TGTGCCAGCAGCCAAGGACAGGCGGGACAGCCCCAGCATTTT
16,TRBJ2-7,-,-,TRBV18,CASSPLGYRGNVEQYF,TGTGCCAGCTCACCACTAGGGTATAGGGGAAACGTCGAGCAGTACTTC
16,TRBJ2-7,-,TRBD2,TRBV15,CATSRGGTSGSYEQYF,TGTGCCACCAGCAGAGGGGGGACTAGCGGGAGCTACGAGCAGTACTTC
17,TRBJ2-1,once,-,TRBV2,CASSLWAGLVTGNEQFF,TGTGCCAGCAGCCTATGGGCGGGGCTAGTCACCGGCAATGAGCAGTTCTTC
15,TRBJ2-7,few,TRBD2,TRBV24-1,CATSPGVAGAYEQYF,TGTGCCACCAGTCCCGGTGTAGCGGGAGCCTACGAGCAGTACTTC
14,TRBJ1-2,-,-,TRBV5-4,CASSLRGGSGGYTF,TGTGCCAGCAGCCTCCGTGGAGGGAGCGGAGGCTACACCTTC
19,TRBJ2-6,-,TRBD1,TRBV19,CASSIEGQGVLSGANVLTF,TGTGCCAGTAGTATAGAGGGCCAGGGGGTACTCTCTGGGGCCAACGTCCTGACTTTC
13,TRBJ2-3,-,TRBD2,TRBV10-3,CAISVEGRATQYF,TGTGCCATCAGTGTCGAAGGGAGGGCTACGCAGTATTTT
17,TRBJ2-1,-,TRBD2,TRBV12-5,CASGGHLTSGRPNEQFF,TGTGCTAGTGGCGGCCACCTTACTAGCGGGAGACCTAATGAGCAGTTCTTC
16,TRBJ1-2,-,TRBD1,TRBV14,CASSRQGAESRRGYTF,TGTGCCAGCAGCCGACAGGGGGCGGAGAGTCGCCGTGGCTACACCTTC
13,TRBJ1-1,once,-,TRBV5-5,CASSLVAGTEAFF,TGTGCCAGCAGCTTGGTGGCGGGAACTGAAGCTTTCTTT
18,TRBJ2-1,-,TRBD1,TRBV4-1,CASSQDGQVIISYNEQFF,TGCGCCAGCAGCCAAGATGGACAGGTCATCATATCCTACAATGAGCAGTTCTTC
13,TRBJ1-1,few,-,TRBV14,CASRTQMNTEAFF,TGTGCCAGCAGGACACAGATGAACACTGAAGCTTTCTTT
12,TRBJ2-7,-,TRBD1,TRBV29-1,CSATGGAYEQYF,TGCAGCGCGACAGGGGGGGCCTACGAGCAGTACTTC
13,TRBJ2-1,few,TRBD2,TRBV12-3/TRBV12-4,CASGNSGIPEQFF,TGTGCCAGCGGGAATAGCGGGATCCCTGAGCAGTTCTTC
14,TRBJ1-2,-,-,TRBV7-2,CASRSDSFNYGYTF,TGTGCCAGCAGATCGGACAGCTTTAACTATGGCTACACCTTC
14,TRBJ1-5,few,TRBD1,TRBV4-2,CASSQPGQSPPQHF,TGTGCCAGCAGCCAACCGGGACAGTCCCCGCCCCAGCATTTT
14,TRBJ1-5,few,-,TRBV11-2,CASSYSGANQPQHF,TGTGCCAGCAGCTACAGCGGGGCCAATCAGCCCCAGCATTTT
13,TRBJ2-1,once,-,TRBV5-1,CASSLGGKDEQFF,TGCGCCAGCAGCTTAGGCGGGAAGGATGAGCAGTTCTTC
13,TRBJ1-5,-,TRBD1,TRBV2,CASREQGFQPQHF,TGTGCCAGCAGAGAACAGGGGTTTCAGCCCCAGCATTTT
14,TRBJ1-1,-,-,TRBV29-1,CSVDAGAGKTEAFF,TGCAGCGTTGACGCGGGTGCCGGCAAGACTGAAGCTTTCTTT
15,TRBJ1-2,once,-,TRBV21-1,CASSKEYPDRDGYTF,TGTGCCAGCAGCAAAGAATACCCGGACAGGGACGGCTACACCTTC
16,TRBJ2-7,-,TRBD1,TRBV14,CASSQGGGQGAYEQYF,TGTGCCAGCAGCCAAGGAGGAGGACAGGGGGCGTACGAGCAGTACTTC
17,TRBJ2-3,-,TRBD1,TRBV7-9,CASSLFAQGGPGDTQYF,TGTGCCAGCAGCTTATTCGCACAGGGGGGTCCTGGAGATACGCAGTATTTT
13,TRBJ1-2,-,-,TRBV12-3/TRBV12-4,CASSLEGSYGYTF,TGTGCCAGCAGTTTGGAGGGGAGCTATGGCTACACCTTC
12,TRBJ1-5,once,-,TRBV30,CAWGYSNQPQHF,TGTGCCTGGGGTTATAGCAATCAGCCCCAGCATTTT
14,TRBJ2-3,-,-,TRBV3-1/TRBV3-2,CASSQDLVTDTQYF,TGTGCCAGCAGCCAAGATTTAGTAACAGATACGCAGTATTTT
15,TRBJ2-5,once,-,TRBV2,CASSALRGVGETQYF,TGTGCCAGCAGTGCGTTAAGGGGTGTCGGGGAGACCCAGTACTTC
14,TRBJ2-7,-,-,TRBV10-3,CAITLSISRREQYF,TGTGCCATCACCCTCTCAATCTCGAGGCGAGAGCAGTACTTC
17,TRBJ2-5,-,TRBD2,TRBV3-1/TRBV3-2,CASSKGWIRSGEETQYF,TGTGCCAGCAGCAAAGGGTGGATCCGCAGCGGGGAGGAGACCCAGTACTTC
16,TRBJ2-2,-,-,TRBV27,CASSLSSGWNTGELFF,TGTGCCAGCAGTTTATCTTCCGGGTGGAACACCGGGGAGCTGTTTTTT
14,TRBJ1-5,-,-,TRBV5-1,CASSSTAGNQPQHF,TGCGCCAGCAGCTCGACGGCGGGCAATCAGCCCCAGCATTTT
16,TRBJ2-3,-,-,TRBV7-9,CASTPNTLLSTDTQYF,TGTGCCAGCACCCCAAATACGTTACTTTCCACAGATACGCAGTATTTT
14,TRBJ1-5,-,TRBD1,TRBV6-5,CASSPTGGQQPQHF,TGTGCCAGCAGTCCGACAGGGGGTCAGCAGCCCCAGCATTTT
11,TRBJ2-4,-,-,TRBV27,CASSLKNIQYF,TGTGCCAGCAGCCTAAAAAACATTCAGTACTTC
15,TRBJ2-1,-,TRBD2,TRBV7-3,CASSPRYREANEQFF,TGTGCCAGCAGCCCCCGTTATCGGGAGGCCAATGAGCAGTTCTTC
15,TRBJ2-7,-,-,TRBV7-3,CASSLSASAAYEQYF,TGTGCCAGCAGCTTATCCGCTAGCGCCGCCTACGAGCAGTACTTC
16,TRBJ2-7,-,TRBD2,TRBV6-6,CASSYGAGGLAYEQYF,TGTGCCAGCAGTTACGGTGCGGGAGGGCTGGCATACGAGCAGTACTTC
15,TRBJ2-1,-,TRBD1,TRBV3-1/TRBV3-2,CASSERGQVYNEQFF,TGTGCCAGCAGCGAACGTGGACAGGTCTACAATGAGCAGTTCTTC
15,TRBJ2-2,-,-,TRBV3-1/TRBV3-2,CASSQDLGRTGELFF,TGTGCCAGCAGCCAAGATCTGGGGCGCACCGGGGAGCTGTTTTTT
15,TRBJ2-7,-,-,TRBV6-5,CASSYGRGLGYEQYF,TGTGCCAGCAGTTACGGTAGAGGGTTGGGATACGAGCAGTACTTC
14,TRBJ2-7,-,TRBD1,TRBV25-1,CASRADRAIYEQYF,TGTGCCAGCAGAGCTGACAGGGCCATCTACGAGCAGTACTTC
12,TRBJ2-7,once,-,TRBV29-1,CSVEGITGEQYF,TGCAGCGTTGAGGGCATCACGGGAGAGCAGTACTTC
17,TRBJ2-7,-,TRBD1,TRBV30,CAWSGVGKTGGIYEQYF,TGTGCCTGGTCTGGAGTAGGGAAGACAGGGGGGATCTACGAGCAGTACTTC
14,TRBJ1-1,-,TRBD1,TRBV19,CATGDRVTNTEAFF,TGTGCCACCGGGGACAGGGTGACGAACACTGAAGCTTTCTTT
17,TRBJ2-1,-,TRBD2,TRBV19,CASSRTSGRAFRNEQFF,TGTGCCAGTAGTAGGACTAGCGGGAGGGCCTTTCGGAATGAGCAGTTCTTC
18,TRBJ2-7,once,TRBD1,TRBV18,CASSSSLPGQGSSYEQYF,TGTGCCAGCTCATCCTCCTTACCGGGACAGGGGAGCTCCTACGAGCAGTACTTC
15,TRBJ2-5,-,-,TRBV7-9,CASSLEAGVMETQYF,TGTGCCAGCAGCTTAGAGGCAGGGGTAATGGAGACCCAGTACTTC
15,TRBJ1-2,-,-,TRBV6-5,CASSYGDLAGYGYTF,TGTGCCAGCAGTTACGGGGACTTGGCGGGGTATGGCTACACCTTC
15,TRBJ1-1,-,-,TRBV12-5,CASGNSNRWNTEAFF,TGTGCTAGTGGAAACTCTAACCGGTGGAACACTGAAGCTTTCTTT
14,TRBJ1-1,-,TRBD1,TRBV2,CASSATGLNTEAFF,TGTGCCAGCAGTGCGACAGGGCTGAACACTGAAGCTTTCTTT
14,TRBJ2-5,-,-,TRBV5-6,CASSSRSGLETQYF,TGTGCCAGCAGCTCCCGATCAGGGTTAGAGACCCAGTACTTC
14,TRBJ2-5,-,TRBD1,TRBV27,CASSAFTQGETQYF,TGTGCCAGCAGTGCATTTACACAGGGGGAGACCCAGTACTTC
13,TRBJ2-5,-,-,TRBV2,CASSEITEETQYF,TGTGCCAGCAGTGAAATTACAGAAGAGACCCAGTACTTC
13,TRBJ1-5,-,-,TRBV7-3,CASSLGPNQPQHF,TGTGCCAGCAGCTTAGGGCCAAATCAGCCCCAGCATTTT
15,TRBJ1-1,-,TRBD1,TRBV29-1,CSVELRQGVYTEAFF,TGCAGCGTTGAACTCCGACAGGGTGTTTACACTGAAGCTTTCTTT
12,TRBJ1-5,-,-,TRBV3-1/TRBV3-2,CASSQSRGPQHF,TGTGCCAGCAGCCAATCAAGGGGTCCCCAGCATTTT
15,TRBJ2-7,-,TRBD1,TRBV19,CASSIVGRGIDEQYF,TGTGCCAGTAGTATAGTAGGCAGGGGGATCGACGAGCAGTACTTC